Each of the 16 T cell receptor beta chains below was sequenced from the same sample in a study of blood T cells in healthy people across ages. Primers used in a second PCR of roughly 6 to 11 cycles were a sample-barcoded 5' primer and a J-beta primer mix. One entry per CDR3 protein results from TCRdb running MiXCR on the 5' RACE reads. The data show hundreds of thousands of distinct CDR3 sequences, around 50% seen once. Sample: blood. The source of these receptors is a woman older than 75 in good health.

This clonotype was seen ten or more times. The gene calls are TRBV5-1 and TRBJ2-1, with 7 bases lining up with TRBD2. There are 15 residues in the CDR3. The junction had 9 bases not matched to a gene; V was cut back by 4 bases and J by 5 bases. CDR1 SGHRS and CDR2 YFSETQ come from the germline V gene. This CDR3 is CASSRGAGFNNEQFF. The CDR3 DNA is TGCGCCAGCAGCCGTGGAGCGGGGTTCAACAATGAGCAGTTCTTC.

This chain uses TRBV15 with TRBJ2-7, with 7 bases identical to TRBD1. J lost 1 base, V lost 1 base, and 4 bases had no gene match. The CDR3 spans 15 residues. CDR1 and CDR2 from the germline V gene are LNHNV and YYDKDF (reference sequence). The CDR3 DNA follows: TGTGCCACCAGCAGAGTGGGACAGAGGTCCTACGAGCAGTACTTC. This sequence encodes CATSRVGQRSYEQYF.

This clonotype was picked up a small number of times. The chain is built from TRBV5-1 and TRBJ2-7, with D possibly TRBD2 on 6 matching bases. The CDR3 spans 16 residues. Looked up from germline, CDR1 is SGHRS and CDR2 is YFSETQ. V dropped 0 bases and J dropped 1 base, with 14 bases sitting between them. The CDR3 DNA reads TGCGCCAGCAGCTTGGCCTCGCCAGGGAGGTCCTACGAGCAGTACTTC. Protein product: CASSLASPGRSYEQYF. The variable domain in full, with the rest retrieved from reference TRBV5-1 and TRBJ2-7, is KAGVTQTPRYLIKTRGQQVTLSCSPISGHRSVSWYQQTPGQGLQFLFEYFSETQRNKGNFPGRFSGRQFSNSRSEMNVSTLELGDSALYLCASSLASPGRSYEQYFGPGTRLTVT.

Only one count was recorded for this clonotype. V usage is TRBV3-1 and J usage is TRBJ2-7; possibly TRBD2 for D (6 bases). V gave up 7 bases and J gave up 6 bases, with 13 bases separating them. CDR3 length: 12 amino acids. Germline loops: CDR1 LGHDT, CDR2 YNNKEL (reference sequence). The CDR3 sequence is CASTRPGSEQYF. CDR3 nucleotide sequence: TGTGCCAGCACCAGACCCGGGAGCGAGCAGTACTTC.

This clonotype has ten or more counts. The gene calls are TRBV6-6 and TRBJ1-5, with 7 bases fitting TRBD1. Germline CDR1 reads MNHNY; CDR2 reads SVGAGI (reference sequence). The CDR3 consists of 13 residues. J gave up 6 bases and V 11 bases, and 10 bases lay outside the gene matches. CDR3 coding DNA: TGTGCCGGCGGGGGAAACAGGGGTCAGCCCCAGCATTTT. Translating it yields CAGGGNRGQPQHF.

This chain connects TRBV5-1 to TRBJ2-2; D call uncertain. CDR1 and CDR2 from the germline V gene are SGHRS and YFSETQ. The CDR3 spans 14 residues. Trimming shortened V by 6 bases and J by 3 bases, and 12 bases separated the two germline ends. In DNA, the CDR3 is TGCGCCAGCAATCCACTCGGTGACACCGGGGAGCTGTTTTTT. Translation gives CASNPLGDTGELFF.

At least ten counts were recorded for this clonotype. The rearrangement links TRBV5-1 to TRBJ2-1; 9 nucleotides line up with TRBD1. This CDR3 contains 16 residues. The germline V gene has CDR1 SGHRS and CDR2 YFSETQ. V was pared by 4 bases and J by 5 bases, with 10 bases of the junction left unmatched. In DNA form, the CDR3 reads TGCGCCAGCAGCCGATATACAGGGGGCCAAGACAATGAGCAGTTCTTC. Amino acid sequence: CASSRYTGGQDNEQFF.

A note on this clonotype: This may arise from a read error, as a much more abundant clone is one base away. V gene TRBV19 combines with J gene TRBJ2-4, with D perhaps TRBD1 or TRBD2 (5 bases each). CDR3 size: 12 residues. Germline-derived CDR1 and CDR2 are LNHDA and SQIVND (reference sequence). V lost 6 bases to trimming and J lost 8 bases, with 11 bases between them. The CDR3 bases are TGTGCCAGTAGGGGGGACGGGCACATTCAGTACTTC. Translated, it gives CASRGDGHIQYF.

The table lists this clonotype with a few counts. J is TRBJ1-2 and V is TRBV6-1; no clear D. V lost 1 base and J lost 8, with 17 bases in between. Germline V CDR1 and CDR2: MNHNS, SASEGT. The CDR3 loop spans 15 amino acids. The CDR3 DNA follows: TGTGCCAGCAGTGAAGGCCCCGGGCCCAGAGGAGGCTACACCTTC. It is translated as CASSEGPGPRGGYTF.

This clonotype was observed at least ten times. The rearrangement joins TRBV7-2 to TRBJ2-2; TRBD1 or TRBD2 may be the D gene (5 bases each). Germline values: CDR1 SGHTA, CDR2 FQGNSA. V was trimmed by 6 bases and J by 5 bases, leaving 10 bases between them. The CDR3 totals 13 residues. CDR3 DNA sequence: TGTGCCAGCAGTTTTTGGGGGACCGGGGAGCTGTTTTTT. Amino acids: CASSFWGTGELFF.

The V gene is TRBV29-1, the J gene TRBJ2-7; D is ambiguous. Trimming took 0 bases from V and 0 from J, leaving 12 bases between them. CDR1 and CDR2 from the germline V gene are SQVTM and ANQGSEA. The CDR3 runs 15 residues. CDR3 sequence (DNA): TGCAGCGTTGAAGATCACGGCATCTCCTCCTACGAGCAGTACTTC. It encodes CSVEDHGISSYEQYF.

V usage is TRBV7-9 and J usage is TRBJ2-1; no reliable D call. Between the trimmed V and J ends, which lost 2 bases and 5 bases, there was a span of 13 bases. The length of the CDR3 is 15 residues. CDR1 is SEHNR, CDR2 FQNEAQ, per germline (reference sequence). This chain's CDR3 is CASSLTTRADNEQFF. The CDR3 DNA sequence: TGTGCCAGCAGCTTAACTACCCGCGCGGACAATGAGCAGTTCTTC.

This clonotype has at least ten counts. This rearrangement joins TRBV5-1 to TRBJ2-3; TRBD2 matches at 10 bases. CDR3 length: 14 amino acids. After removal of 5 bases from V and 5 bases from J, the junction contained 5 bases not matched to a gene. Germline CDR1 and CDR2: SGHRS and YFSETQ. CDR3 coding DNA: TGCGCCAGCAGTAGCGGGGGGATGGAAGATACGCAGTATTTT. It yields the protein CASSSGGMEDTQYF.

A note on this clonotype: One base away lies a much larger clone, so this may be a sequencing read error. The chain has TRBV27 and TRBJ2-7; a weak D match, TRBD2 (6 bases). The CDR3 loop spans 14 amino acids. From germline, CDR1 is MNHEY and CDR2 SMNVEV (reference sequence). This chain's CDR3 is CASGLGGYGYEQYF. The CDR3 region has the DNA TGTGCCAGCGGTTTGGGGGGATACGGATACGAGCAGTACTTC.

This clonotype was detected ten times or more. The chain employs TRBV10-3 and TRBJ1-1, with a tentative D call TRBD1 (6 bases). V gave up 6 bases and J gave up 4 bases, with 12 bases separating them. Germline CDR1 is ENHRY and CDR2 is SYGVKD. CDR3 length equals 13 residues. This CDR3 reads CAIRLQGGTEAFF. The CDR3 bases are TGTGCCATCAGACTACAGGGTGGCACTGAAGCTTTCTTT.

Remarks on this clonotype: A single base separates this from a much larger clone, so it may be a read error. Here the CDR3 DNA reads TGTGCCAGCAGGACAGCGGGTGAGCAGTACTTC. It yields the protein CASRTAGEQYF. J is TRBJ2-5 and V is TRBV6-5, with D possibly TRBD2 on 6 matching bases. Germline values: CDR1 MNHEY, CDR2 SVGAGI. Trimming pared 6 bases from V and 11 bases from J, leaving 13 bases between. This CDR3 comprises 11 residues.